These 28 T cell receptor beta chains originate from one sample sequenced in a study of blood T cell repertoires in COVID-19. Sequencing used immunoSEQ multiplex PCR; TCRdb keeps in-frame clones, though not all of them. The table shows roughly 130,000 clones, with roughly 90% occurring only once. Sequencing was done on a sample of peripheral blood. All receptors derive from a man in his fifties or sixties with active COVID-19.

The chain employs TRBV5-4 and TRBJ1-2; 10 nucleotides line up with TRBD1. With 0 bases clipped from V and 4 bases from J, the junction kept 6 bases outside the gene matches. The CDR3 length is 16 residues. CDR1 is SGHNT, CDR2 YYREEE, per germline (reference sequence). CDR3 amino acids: CASSLGGRDRGYGYTF. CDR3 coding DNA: TGTGCCAGCAGCTTGGGGGGGAGGGACAGGGGCTATGGCTACACCTTC.

CDR3: CSVVQGAFNTEAFF. Here the CDR3 DNA reads TGCAGCGTTGTACAGGGGGCCTTTAACACTGAAGCTTTCTTT. This chain connects TRBV29-1 to TRBJ1-1; 9 bases are a match to TRBD1. Trimming cost V 4 bases and J 2 bases; bases outside gene matches: 5. CDR1 is SQVTM, CDR2 ANQGSEA, per germline. The CDR3 extends over 14 amino acids.

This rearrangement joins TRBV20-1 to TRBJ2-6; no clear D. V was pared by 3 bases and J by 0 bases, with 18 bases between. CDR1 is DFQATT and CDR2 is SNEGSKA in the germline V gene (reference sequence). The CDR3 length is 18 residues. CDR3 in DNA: TGCAGTGCTAGTTCGTCGTTCGGTTTTCCCTCTGGGGCCAACGTCCTGACTTTC. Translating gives CSASSSFGFPSGANVLTF.

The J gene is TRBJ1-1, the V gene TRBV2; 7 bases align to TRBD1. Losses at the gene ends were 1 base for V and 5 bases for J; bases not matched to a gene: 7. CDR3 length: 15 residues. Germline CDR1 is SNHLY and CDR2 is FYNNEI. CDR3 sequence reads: CASSEGKGARTEAFF. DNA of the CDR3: TGTGCCAGCAGTGAAGGCAAGGGGGCGCGGACTGAAGCTTTCTTT. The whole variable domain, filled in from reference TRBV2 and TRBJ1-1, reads EPEVTQTPSHQVTQMGQEVILRCVPISNHLYFYWYRQILGQKVEFLVSFYNNEISEKSEIFDDQFSVERPDGSNFTLKIRSTKLEDSAMYFCASSEGKGARTEAFFGQGTRLTVV.

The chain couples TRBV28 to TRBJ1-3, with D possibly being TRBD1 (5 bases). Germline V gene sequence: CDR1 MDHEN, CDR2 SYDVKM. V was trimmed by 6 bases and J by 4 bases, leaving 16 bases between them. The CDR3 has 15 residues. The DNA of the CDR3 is TGTGCCAGCAGCCTATCGGGGGGGAGGGGAAACACCATATATTTT. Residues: CASSLSGGRGNTIYF.

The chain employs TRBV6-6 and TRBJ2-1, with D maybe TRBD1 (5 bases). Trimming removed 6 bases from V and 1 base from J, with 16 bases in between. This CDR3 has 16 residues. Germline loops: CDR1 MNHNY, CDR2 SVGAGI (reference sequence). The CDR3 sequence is CASRSTGYSSYNEQFF. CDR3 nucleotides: TGTGCCAGCAGGTCAACAGGTTATTCATCCTACAATGAGCAGTTCTTC.

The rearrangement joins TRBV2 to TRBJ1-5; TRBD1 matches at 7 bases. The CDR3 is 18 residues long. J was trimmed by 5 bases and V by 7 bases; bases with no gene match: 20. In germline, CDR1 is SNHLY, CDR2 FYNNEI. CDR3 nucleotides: TGTGCCAGCATGAGGGGGCACCCCAAAATTTTCGGTGATCAGCCCCAGCATTTT. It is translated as CASMRGHPKIFGDQPQHF.

The CDR3 nucleotides read TGTGCCAGCAGCAGATCGACGGGGGGTGGCTACACCTTC. Protein: CASSRSTGGGYTF. The rearrangement links TRBV7-9 to TRBJ1-2; the D gene is possibly TRBD1 (5 bases). Germline V gene sequence: CDR1 SEHNR, CDR2 FQNEAQ (reference sequence). The CDR3 runs 13 residues. Trimming pared 5 bases from V and 7 bases from J, leaving 14 bases between. The complete variable domain, with remaining parts taken from reference TRBV7-9 and TRBJ1-2, reads DTGVSQNPRHKITKRGQNVTFRCDPISEHNRLYWYRQTLGQGPEFLTYFQNEAQLEKSRLLSDRFSAERPKGSFSTLEIQRTEQGDSAMYLCASSRSTGGGYTFGSGTRLTVV.

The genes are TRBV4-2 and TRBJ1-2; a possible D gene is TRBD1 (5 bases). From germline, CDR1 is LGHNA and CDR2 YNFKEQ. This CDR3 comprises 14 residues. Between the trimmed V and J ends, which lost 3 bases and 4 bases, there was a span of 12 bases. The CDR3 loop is CASSQGEGTYGYTF. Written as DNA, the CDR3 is TGTGCCAGCAGCCAGGGGGAGGGGACCTATGGCTACACCTTC.

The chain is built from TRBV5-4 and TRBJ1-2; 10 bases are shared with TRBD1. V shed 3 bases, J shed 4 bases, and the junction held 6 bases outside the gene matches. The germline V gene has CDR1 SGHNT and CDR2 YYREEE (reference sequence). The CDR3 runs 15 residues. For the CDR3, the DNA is TGTGCCAGCAGCTCGACAGGGGGCGATTCCTATGGCTACACCTTC. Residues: CASSSTGGDSYGYTF.

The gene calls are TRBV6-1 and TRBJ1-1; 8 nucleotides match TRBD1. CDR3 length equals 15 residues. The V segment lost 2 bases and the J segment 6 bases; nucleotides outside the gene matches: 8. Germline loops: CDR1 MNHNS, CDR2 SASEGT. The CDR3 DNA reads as TGTGCCAGCAGTGAACCCGGGACAGGCCGGGCTGAAGCTTTCTTT. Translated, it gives CASSEPGTGRAEAFF.

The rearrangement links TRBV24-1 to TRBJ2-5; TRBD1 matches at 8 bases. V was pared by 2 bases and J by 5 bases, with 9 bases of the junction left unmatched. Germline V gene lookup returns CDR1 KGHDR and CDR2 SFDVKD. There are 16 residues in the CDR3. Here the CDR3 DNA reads TGTGCCACCAGTGATTCGCGGACAGGGAGGAAGGAGACCCAGTACTTC. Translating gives CATSDSRTGRKETQYF.

CDR3 amino acids: CASSPGAGGQETQYF. DNA of the CDR3: TGTGCCAGCAGCCCCGGGGCGGGGGGCCAAGAGACCCAGTACTTC. The V and J genes are TRBV5-6 and TRBJ2-5, with 8 bases lining up with TRBD2. Germline V CDR1 and CDR2: SGHDT, YYEEEE. With V trimmed by 4 bases and J by 1 base, 6 bases remained unmatched. This CDR3 spans 15 amino acids.

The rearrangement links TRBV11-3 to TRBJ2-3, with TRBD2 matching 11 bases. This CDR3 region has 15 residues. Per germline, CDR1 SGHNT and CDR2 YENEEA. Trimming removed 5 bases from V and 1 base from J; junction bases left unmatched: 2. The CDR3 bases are TGTGCCAGCAGCAATAGCGGGAGGGGCACAGATACGCAGTATTTT. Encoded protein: CASSNSGRGTDTQYF.

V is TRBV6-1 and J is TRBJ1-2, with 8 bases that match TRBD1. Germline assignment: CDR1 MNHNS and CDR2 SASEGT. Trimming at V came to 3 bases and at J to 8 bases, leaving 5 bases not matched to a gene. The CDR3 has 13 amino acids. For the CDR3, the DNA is TGTGCCAGCAGTGATTGGACAGGGTACGGCTACACCTTC. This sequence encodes CASSDWTGYGYTF.

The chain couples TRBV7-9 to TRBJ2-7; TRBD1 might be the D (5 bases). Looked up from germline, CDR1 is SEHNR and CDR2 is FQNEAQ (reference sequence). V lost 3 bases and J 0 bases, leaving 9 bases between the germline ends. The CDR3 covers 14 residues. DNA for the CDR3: TGTGCCAGCAGCTTCGACAGCACCTCCTACGAGCAGTACTTC. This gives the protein CASSFDSTSYEQYF.

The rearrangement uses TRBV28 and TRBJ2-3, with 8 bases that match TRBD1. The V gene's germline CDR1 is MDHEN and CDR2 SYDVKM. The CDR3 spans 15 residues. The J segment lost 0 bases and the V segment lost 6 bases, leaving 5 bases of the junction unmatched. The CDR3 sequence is CASRGTGISTDTQYF. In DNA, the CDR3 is TGTGCCAGCAGGGGGACAGGAATAAGCACAGATACGCAGTATTTT.

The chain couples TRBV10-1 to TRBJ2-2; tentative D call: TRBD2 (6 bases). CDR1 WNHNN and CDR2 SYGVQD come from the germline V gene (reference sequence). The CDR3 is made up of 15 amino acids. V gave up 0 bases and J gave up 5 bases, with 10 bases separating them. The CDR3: CASSESAGSTGELFF. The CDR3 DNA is TGCGCCAGCAGTGAGTCGGCGGGATCTACCGGGGAGCTGTTTTTT.

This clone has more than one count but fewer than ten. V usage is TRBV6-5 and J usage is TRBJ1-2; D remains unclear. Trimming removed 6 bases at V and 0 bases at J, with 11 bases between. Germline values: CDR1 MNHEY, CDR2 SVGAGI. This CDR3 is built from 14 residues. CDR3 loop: CASSQTFANYGYTF. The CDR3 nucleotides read TGTGCCAGCAGCCAGACTTTTGCTAACTATGGCTACACCTTC.

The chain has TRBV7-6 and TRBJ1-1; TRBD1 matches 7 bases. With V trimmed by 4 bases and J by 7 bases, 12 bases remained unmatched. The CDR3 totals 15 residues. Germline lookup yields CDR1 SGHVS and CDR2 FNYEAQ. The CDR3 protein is CASSSHRQQGSEAFF. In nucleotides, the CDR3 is TGTGCCAGCAGCTCCCACCGACAACAGGGGAGTGAAGCTTTCTTT.

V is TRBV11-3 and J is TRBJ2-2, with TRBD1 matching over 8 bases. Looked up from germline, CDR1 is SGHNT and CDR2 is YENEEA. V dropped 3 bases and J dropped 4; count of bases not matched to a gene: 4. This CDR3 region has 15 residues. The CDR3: CASSLTGVGTGELFF. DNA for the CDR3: TGTGCCAGCAGCTTGACAGGGGTGGGCACCGGGGAGCTGTTTTTT. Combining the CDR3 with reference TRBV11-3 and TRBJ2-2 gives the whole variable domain EAGVVQSPRYKIIEKKQPVAFWCNPISGHNTLYWYLQNLGQGPELLIRYENEEAVDDSQLPKDRFSAERLKGVDSTLKIQPAELGDSAVYLCASSLTGVGTGELFFGEGSRLTVL.

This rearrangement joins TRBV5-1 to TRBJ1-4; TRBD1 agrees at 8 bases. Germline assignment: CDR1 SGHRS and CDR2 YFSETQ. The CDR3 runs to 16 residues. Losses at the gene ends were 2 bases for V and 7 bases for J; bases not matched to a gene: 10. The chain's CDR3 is CASSFFPLQGVEKLFF. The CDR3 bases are TGCGCCAGCAGCTTTTTTCCCTTACAGGGGGTTGAAAAACTGTTTTTT. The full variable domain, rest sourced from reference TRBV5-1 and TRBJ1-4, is KAGVTQTPRYLIKTRGQQVTLSCSPISGHRSVSWYQQTPGQGLQFLFEYFSETQRNKGNFPGRFSGRQFSNSRSEMNVSTLELGDSALYLCASSFFPLQGVEKLFFGSGTQLSVL.

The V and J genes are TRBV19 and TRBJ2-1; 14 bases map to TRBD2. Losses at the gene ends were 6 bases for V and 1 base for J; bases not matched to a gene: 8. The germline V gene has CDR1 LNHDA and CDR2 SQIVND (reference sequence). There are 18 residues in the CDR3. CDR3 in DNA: TGTGCCAGTAGCCGGACTAGCGGGAGGTACCAATCCTACAATGAGCAGTTCTTC. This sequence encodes CASSRTSGRYQSYNEQFF.

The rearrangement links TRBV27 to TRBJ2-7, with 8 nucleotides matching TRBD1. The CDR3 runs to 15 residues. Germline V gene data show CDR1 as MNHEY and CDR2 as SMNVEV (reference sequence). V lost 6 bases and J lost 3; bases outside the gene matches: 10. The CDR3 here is CASSPSRDRIYEQYV. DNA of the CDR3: TGTGCCAGCAGCCCTTCCCGGGACAGGATCTACGAGCAGTACGTC.

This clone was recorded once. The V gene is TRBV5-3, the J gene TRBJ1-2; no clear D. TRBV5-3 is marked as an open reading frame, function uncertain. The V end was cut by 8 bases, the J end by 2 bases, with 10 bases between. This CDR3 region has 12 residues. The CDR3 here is CARTGGNYGYTF. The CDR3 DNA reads TGTGCCAGGACGGGCGGGAACTATGGCTACACCTTC.

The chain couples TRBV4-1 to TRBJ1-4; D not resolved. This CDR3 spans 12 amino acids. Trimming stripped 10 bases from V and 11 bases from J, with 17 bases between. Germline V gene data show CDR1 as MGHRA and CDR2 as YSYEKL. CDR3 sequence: CAKTPRDKKLFF. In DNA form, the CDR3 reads TGCGCCAAAACCCCACGTGACAAGAAACTGTTTTTT.

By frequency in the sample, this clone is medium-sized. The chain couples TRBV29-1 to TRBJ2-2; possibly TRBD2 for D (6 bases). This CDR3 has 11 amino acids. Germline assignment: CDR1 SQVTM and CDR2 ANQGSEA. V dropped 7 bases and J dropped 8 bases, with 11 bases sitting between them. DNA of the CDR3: TGCAGCGCCCGGGACTTGGGGGAGCTGTTTTTT. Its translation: CSARDLGELFF.

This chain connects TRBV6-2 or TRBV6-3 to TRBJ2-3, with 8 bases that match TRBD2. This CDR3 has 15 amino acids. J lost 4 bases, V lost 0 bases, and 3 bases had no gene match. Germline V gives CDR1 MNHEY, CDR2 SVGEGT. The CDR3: CASSYSSGSSDTQYF. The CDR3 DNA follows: TGTGCCAGCAGTTACTCAAGCGGGAGCTCAGATACGCAGTATTTT.